Listed below are T cell receptor beta chains from one sample, sequenced in a study of cytomegalovirus exposure and HLA in healthy donors. The protocol was immunoSEQ multiplex PCR, while the TCRdb copy is restricted to in-frame clones and leaves out a portion. Of 250,000 to 350,000 clones listed, roughly 89% were seen once; the top ten hold around 0.8%. The sequencing input was PBMCs. These receptors all stem from a woman aged 18-29 years in good health and CMV-seronegative. Each CDR3 is given with its conserved first and last residue. The order of the fields is V gene, D gene, J gene, clone size, CDR3 DNA, CDR3 protein. A D gene is named only where the DNA matches it firmly. Size tells how often a clone was seen (once, few, many) or the class of an expanded clone, and some rows leave it out.

V gene: TRBV11-2; D gene: -; J gene: TRBJ2-2; clone size: once; CDR3 DNA: TGTGCCAGCAGCTTCCTAACGAACACCGGGGAGCTGTTTTTT; CDR3 protein: CASSFLTNTGELFF
V gene: TRBV20-1; D gene: -; J gene: TRBJ2-3; clone size: -; CDR3 DNA: TGCAGTGCTACCCGCGGGGATACGCAGTATTTT; CDR3 protein: CSATRGDTQYF
V gene: TRBV19; D gene: -; J gene: TRBJ2-7; clone size: -; CDR3 DNA: TGTGCCAGTAGCACTCAGGGTCGGGAGCAGTACTTC; CDR3 protein: CASSTQGREQYF
V gene: TRBV5-6; D gene: -; J gene: TRBJ2-4; clone size: -; CDR3 DNA: TGTGCCAGCACCATAAGAAGACTAGCCAAAAACATTCAGTACTTC; CDR3 protein: CASTIRRLAKNIQYF
V gene: TRBV19; D gene: TRBD2; J gene: TRBJ2-5; clone size: -; CDR3 DNA: TGTGCCAGTACAAAGCGGGGCCAAGAGACCCAGTACTTC; CDR3 protein: CASTKRGQETQYF
V gene: TRBV5-1; D gene: TRBD1; J gene: TRBJ1-4; clone size: -; CDR3 DNA: TGCGCCAGCAGCCCCGGACAGGGAGCAACTAATGAAAAACTGTTTTTT; CDR3 protein: CASSPGQGATNEKLFF
V gene: TRBV4-3; D gene: TRBD1; J gene: TRBJ2-7; clone size: -; CDR3 DNA: TGCGCCAGCAGCCAAGAAACAGGGGCCTACGAGCAGTACTTC; CDR3 protein: CASSQETGAYEQYF
V gene: TRBV29-1; D gene: TRBD1; J gene: TRBJ1-1; clone size: -; CDR3 DNA: TGCAGCGTTGGAGGACAGGCCTGGGGGAGCACTGAAGCTTTCTTT; CDR3 protein: CSVGGQAWGSTEAFF
V gene: TRBV7-2; D gene: -; J gene: TRBJ2-5; clone size: -; CDR3 DNA: TGTGCCAGCAGCCGGAGCTTCTCGGAGACCCAGTACTTC; CDR3 protein: CASSRSFSETQYF
V gene: TRBV4-3; D gene: -; J gene: TRBJ2-1; clone size: -; CDR3 DNA: TGCGCCAGCAGCCAAGTGGCCCTCGGCCGATTCGGAGGCTACAATGAGCAGTTCTTC; CDR3 protein: CASSQVALGRFGGYNEQFF
V gene: TRBV2; D gene: TRBD1; J gene: TRBJ1-4; clone size: -; CDR3 DNA: TGTGCCAGCAGCGGGACAGCCGGTTCTAATGAAAAACTGTTTTTT; CDR3 protein: CASSGTAGSNEKLFF
V gene: TRBV7-6; D gene: -; J gene: TRBJ2-5; clone size: -; CDR3 DNA: TGTGCCAGCAGCCAGGGGACAAGTCAAGAGACCCAGTACTTC; CDR3 protein: CASSQGTSQETQYF
V gene: TRBV7-9; D gene: -; J gene: TRBJ2-7; clone size: -; CDR3 DNA: TGTGCCAGCAGCTTAGATTCGGGGGCCTACGAGCAGTACTTC; CDR3 protein: CASSLDSGAYEQYF
V gene: TRBV11-2; D gene: -; J gene: TRBJ1-2; clone size: -; CDR3 DNA: TGTGCCAGCAGCTCGCTCCGAAGGGGTTACGAGGATGGCTACACCTTC; CDR3 protein: CASSSLRRGYEDGYTF
V gene: TRBV5-4; D gene: -; J gene: TRBJ1-1; clone size: -; CDR3 DNA: TGTGCCAGCAGCCTAGGGAGGAACACTGAAGCTTTCTTT; CDR3 protein: CASSLGRNTEAFF
V gene: TRBV7-9; D gene: TRBD1; J gene: TRBJ1-2; clone size: once; CDR3 DNA: TGTGCCAGCAGCTATCAGGGGGAGGCCGGCTACACCTTC; CDR3 protein: CASSYQGEAGYTF
V gene: TRBV7-2; D gene: -; J gene: TRBJ1-2; clone size: -; CDR3 DNA: TGTGCCAGCAGCCGAACAGGGTCGTGGGGCTACACCTTC; CDR3 protein: CASSRTGSWGYTF
V gene: TRBV28; D gene: TRBD2; J gene: TRBJ2-7; clone size: -; CDR3 DNA: TGTGCCAGCAGTTTAACTAGCGGGAGGCTTGGGCAGTACTTC; CDR3 protein: CASSLTSGRLGQYF
V gene: TRBV5-1; D gene: TRBD2; J gene: TRBJ2-7; clone size: once; CDR3 DNA: TGCGCCAGCAGCTTGCGGGAGGGCTCCTACGAGCAGTACTTC; CDR3 protein: CASSLREGSYEQYF
V gene: TRBV11-2; D gene: TRBD2; J gene: TRBJ2-1; clone size: -; CDR3 DNA: TGTGCCAGCAGAATAACTAGCGGGGATTACAATGAGCAGTTCTTC; CDR3 protein: CASRITSGDYNEQFF
V gene: TRBV7-2; D gene: -; J gene: TRBJ2-2; clone size: -; CDR3 DNA: TGTGCCAGCAGCTTAGCGGTGGTCAGGTTTGTTAGTTCCGGGGAGCTGTTTTTT; CDR3 protein: CASSLAVVRFVSSGELFF
V gene: TRBV30; D gene: TRBD2; J gene: TRBJ2-7; clone size: -; CDR3 DNA: TGTGCCTGGAGTACCCGGGGGGGTTCCGAGCAGTACTTC; CDR3 protein: CAWSTRGGSEQYF
V gene: TRBV6-6; D gene: -; J gene: TRBJ2-7; clone size: -; CDR3 DNA: TGTGCCAGCAGTTACGCGGGGCCCCATTACGAGCAGTACTTC; CDR3 protein: CASSYAGPHYEQYF
V gene: TRBV29-1; D gene: -; J gene: TRBJ2-4; clone size: -; CDR3 DNA: TGCAGCGCGGGAGACTTAGCCAAAAACATTCAGTACTTC; CDR3 protein: CSAGDLAKNIQYF
V gene: TRBV9; D gene: -; J gene: TRBJ2-3; clone size: -; CDR3 DNA: TGTGCCAGCAGCGTAGACGGTGTGTGGGCCCCAGATACGCAGTATTTT; CDR3 protein: CASSVDGVWAPDTQYF
V gene: TRBV2; D gene: TRBD1; J gene: TRBJ1-1; clone size: -; CDR3 DNA: TGTGCCAGCATAACTTCTCGGACAGGGAGGGGGAACACTGAAGCTTTCTTT; CDR3 protein: CASITSRTGRGNTEAFF
V gene: TRBV19; D gene: -; J gene: TRBJ1-2; clone size: -; CDR3 DNA: TGTGCCAGTACCGATATCCGAGGAATCCGTAACTATGGCTACACCTTC; CDR3 protein: CASTDIRGIRNYGYTF